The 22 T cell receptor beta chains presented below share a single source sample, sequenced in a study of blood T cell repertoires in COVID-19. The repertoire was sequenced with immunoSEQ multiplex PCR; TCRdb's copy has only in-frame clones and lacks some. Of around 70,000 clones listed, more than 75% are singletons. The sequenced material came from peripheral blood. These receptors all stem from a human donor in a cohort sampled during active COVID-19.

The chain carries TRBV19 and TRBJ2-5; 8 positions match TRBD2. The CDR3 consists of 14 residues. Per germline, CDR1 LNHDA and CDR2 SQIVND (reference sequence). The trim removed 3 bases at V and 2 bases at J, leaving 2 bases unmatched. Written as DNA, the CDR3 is TGTGCCAGTAGTATCGGGGGGGCTCAAGAGACCCAGTACTTC. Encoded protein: CASSIGGAQETQYF.

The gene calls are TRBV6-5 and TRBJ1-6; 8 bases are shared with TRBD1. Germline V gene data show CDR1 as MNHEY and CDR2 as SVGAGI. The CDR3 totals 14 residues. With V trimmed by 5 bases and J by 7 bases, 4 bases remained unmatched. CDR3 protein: CASSPDRENSPLHF. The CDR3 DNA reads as TGTGCCAGCAGTCCGGACAGGGAAAATTCACCCCTCCACTTT.

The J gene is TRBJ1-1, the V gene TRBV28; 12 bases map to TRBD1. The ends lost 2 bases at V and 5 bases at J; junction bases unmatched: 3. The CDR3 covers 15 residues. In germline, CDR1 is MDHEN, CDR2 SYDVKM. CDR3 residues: CASSLGDRGLTEAFF. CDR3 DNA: TGTGCCAGCAGTTTAGGGGACAGGGGGCTGACTGAAGCTTTCTTT.

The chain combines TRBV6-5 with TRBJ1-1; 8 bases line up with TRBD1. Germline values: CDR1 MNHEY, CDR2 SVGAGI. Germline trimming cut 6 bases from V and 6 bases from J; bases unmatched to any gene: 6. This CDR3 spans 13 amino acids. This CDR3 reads CASRYDRGAEAFF. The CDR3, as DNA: TGTGCCAGCAGATACGACAGGGGCGCTGAAGCTTTCTTT.

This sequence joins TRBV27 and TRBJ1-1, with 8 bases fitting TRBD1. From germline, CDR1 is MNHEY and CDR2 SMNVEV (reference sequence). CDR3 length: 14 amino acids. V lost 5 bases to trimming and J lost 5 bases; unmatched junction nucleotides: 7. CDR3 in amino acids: CASSADRAGTEAFF. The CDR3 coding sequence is TGTGCCAGCAGTGCGGACAGGGCGGGTACTGAAGCTTTCTTT.

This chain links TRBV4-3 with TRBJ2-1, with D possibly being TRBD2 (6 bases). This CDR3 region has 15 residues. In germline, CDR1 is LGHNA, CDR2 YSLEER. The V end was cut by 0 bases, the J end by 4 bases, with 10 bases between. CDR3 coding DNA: TGCGCCAGCAGCCAAGAAACTAGCTGGTACAATGAGCAGTTCTTC. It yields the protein CASSQETSWYNEQFF.

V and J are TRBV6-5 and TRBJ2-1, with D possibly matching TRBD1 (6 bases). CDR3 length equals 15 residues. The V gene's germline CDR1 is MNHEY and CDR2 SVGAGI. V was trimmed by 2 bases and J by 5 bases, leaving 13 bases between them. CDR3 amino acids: CASSYPKQGDNEQFF. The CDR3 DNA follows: TGTGCCAGCAGTTACCCTAAACAGGGAGACAATGAGCAGTTCTTC.

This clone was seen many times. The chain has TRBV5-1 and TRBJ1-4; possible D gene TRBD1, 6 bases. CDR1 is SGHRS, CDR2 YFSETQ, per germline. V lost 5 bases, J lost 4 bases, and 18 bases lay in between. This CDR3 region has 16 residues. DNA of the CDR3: TGCGCCAGCAGACCGGGTGGGGGCGAGGGTAATGAAAAACTGTTTTTT. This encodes CASRPGGGEGNEKLFF. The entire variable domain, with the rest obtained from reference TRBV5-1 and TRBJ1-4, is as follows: KAGVTQTPRYLIKTRGQQVTLSCSPISGHRSVSWYQQTPGQGLQFLFEYFSETQRNKGNFPGRFSGRQFSNSRSEMNVSTLELGDSALYLCASRPGGGEGNEKLFFGSGTQLSVL.

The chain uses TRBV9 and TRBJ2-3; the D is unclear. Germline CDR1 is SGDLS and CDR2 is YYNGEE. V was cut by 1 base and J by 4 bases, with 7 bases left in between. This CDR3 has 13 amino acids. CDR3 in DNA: TGTGCCAGCAGCGTACTGAGCGCAGATACGCAGTATTTT. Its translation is CASSVLSADTQYF.

The CDR3 loop is CASSNGQGRQETQYF. The CDR3 nucleotides read TGTGCCAGTAGTAACGGACAGGGAAGACAAGAGACCCAGTACTTC. V and J are TRBV19 and TRBJ2-5; 8 bases fit TRBD1. The ends lost 4 bases at V and 2 bases at J; junction bases unmatched: 6. This CDR3 spans 15 amino acids. The V gene's germline CDR1 is LNHDA and CDR2 SQIVND (reference sequence). Supplemented by reference TRBV19 and TRBJ2-5, the full variable domain reads DGGITQSPKYLFRKEGQNVTLSCEQNLNHDAMYWYRQDPGQGLRLIYYSQIVNDFQKGDIAEGYSVSREKKESFPLTVTSAQKNPTAFYLCASSNGQGRQETQYFGPGTRLLVL.

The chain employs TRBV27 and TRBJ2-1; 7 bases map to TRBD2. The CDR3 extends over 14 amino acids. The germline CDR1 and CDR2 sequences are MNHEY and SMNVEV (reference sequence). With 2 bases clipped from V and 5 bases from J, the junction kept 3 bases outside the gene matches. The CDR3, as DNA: TGTGCCAGCAGTTTAGCGGGAGCGGACAATGAGCAGTTCTTC. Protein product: CASSLAGADNEQFF.

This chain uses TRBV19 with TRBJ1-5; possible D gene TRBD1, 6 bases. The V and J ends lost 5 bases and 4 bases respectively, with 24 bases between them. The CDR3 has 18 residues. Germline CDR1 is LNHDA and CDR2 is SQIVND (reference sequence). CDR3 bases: TGTGCCAGTAGTCCATTAACAGGGTTAGCGAGCCTTAATCAGCCCCAGCATTTT. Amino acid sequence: CASSPLTGLASLNQPQHF.

The CDR3 bases are TGTGCCAGCAGCTTGGTGGGACAGGGCTACGAGCAGTACTTC. Translation: CASSLVGQGYEQYF. The V gene is TRBV5-4, the J gene TRBJ2-7; 9 bases are shared with TRBD1. The V gene end was trimmed by 0 bases and the J gene end by 3 bases; junction bases not matched to a gene: 1. This CDR3 spans 14 amino acids. Per germline, CDR1 SGHNT and CDR2 YYREEE (reference sequence). Drawing the rest from reference TRBV5-4 and TRBJ2-7, the complete variable domain is ETGVTQSPTHLIKTRGQQVTLRCSSQSGHNTVSWYQQALGQGPQFIFQYYREEENGRGNFPPRFSGLQFPNYSSELNVNALELDDSALYLCASSLVGQGYEQYFGPGTRLTVT.

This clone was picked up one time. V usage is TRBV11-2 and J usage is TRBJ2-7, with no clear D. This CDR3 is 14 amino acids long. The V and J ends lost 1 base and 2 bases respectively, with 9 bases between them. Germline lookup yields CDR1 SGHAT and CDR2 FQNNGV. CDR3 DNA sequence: TGTGCCAGCAGCTTAGCCGTCCTCCCCTACGAGCAGTACTTC. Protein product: CASSLAVLPYEQYF.

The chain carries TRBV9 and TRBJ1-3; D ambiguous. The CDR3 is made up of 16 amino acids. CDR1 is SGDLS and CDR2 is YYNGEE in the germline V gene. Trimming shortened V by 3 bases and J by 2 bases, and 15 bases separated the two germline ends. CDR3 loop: CASSAPPGGAGNTIYF. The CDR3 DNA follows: TGTGCCAGCAGCGCCCCCCCCGGTGGTGCTGGAAACACCATATATTTT.

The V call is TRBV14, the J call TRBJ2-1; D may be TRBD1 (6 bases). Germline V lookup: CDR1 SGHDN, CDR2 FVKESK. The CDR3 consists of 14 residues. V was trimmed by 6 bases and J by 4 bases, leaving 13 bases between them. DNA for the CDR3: TGTGCCAGCAGAAGGGGGTCACTATACAATGAGCAGTTCTTC. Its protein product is CASRRGSLYNEQFF. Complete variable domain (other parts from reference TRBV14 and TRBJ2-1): EAGVTQFPSHSVIEKGQTVTLRCDPISGHDNLYWYRRVMGKEIKFLLHFVKESKQDESGMPNNRFLAERTGGTYSTLKVQPAELEDSGVYFCASRRGSLYNEQFFGPGTRLTVL.

This CDR3 is CASSDLAGRGGQPQHF. The DNA of the CDR3 is TGTGCCAGCAGTGATCTGGCAGGGCGGGGCGGTCAGCCCCAGCATTTT. V usage is TRBV2 and J usage is TRBJ1-5, with D perhaps matching TRBD1 (5 bases). Trimming took off 3 bases at V and 6 bases at J, with 18 bases between the two ends. The CDR3 is 16 residues long. Germline CDR1 is SNHLY and CDR2 is FYNNEI.

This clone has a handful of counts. The CDR3, as DNA: TGCGCCAGCAGCCACTCTGGGGCCGGGACAGCCGGGCCGTCAGATACGCAGTATTTT. Translation: CASSHSGAGTAGPSDTQYF. V and J are TRBV4-3 and TRBJ2-3, with TRBD1 identical over 7 bases. J was trimmed by 4 bases and V by 3 bases; bases with no gene match: 19. CDR1 and CDR2 from the germline V gene are LGHNA and YSLEER. There are 19 residues in the CDR3.

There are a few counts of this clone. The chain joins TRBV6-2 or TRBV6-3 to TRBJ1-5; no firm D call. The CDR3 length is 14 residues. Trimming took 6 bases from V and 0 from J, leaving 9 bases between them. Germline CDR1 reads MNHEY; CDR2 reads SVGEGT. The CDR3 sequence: CASSRGSSNQPQHF. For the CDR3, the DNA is TGTGCCAGCAGCCGCGGGTCTAGCAATCAGCCCCAGCATTTT.

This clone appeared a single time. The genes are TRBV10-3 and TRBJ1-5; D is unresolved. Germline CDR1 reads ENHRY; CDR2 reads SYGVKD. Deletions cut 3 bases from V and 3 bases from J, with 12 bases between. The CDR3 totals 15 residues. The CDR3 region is CAISDHGTFNQPQHF. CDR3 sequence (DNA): TGTGCCATCAGTGATCACGGTACCTTCAATCAGCCCCAGCATTTT.

CDR3 bases: TGTGCCAGCAGCCAAGATCAGGGCTACCCGCTTTACGAGCAGTACTTC. Translated: CASSQDQGYPLYEQYF. The V gene is TRBV4-2, the J gene TRBJ2-7, with D perhaps matching TRBD1 (5 bases). Trimming shortened V by 0 bases and J by 4 bases, and 16 bases separated the two germline ends. The germline V gene has CDR1 LGHNA and CDR2 YNFKEQ. The CDR3 is 16 residues long.

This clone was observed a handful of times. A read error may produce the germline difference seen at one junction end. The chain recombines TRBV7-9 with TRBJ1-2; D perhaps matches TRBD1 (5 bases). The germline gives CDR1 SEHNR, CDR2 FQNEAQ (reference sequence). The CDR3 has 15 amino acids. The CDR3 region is CASSLEAGWNFGYTF. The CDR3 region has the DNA TGTGCCAGCAGCTTAGAGGCAGGGTGGAACTTTGGCTACACCTTC. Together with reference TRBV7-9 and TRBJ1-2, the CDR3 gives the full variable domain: DTGVSQNPRHKITKRGQNVTFRCDPISEHNRLYWYRQTLGQGPEFLTYFQNEAQLEKSRLLSDRFSAERPKGSFSTLEIQRTEQGDSAMYLCASSLEAGWNFGYTFGSGTRLTVV.